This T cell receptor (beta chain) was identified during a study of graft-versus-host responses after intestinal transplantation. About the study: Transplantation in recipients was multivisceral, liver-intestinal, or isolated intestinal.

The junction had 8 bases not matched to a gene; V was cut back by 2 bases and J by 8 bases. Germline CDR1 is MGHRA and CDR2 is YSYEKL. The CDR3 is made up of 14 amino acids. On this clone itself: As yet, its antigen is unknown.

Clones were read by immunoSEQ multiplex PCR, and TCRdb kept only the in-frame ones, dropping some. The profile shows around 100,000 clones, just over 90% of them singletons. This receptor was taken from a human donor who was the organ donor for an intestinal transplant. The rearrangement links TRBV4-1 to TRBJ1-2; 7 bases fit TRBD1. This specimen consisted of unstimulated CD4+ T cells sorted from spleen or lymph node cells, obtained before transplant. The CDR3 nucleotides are TGCGCCAGCAGCCAACAGACAGGGCCAGGAGGCTACACCTTC. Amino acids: CASSQQTGPGGYTF.